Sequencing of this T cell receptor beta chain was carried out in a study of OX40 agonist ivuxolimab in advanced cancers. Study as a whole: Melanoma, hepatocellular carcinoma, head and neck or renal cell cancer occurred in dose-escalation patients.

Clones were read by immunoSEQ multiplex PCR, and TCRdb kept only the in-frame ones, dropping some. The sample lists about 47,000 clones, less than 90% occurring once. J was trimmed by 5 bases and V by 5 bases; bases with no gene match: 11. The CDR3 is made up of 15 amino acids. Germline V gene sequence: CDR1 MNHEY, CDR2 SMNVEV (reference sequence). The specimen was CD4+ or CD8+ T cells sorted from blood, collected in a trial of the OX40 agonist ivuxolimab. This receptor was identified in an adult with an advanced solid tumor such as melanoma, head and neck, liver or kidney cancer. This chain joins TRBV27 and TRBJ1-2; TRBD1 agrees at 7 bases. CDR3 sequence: CASSRSPDRHYGYTF. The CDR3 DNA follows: TGTGCCAGCAGTCGTAGTCCGGACAGGCATTATGGCTACACCTTC.